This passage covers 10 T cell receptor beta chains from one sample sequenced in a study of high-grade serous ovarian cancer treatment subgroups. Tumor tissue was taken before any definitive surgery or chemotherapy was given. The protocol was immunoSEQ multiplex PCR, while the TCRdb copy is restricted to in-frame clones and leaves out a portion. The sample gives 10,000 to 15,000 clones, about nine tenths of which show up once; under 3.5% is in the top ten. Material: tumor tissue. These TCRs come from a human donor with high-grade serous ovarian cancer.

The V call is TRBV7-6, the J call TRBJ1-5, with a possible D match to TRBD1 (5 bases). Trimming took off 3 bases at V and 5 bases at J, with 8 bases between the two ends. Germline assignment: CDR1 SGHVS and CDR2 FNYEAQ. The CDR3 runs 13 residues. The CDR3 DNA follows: TGTGCCAGCAGCTTGGGGCTTCATCAGCCCCAGCATTTT. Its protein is CASSLGLHQPQHF.

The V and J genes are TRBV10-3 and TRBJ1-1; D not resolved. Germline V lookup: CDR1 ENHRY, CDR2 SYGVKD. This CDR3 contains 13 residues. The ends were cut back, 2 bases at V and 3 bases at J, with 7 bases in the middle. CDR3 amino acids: CAISENRDTEAFF. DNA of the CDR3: TGTGCCATCAGTGAGAATCGGGACACTGAAGCTTTCTTT.

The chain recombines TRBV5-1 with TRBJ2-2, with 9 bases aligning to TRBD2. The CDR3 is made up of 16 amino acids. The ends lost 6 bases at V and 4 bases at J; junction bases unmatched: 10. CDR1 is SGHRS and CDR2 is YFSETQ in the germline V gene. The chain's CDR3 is CASTPSVAGVTGELFF. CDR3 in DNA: TGCGCCAGCACCCCCTCGGTAGCGGGAGTCACCGGGGAGCTGTTTTTT. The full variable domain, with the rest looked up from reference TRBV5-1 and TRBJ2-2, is KAGVTQTPRYLIKTRGQQVTLSCSPISGHRSVSWYQQTPGQGLQFLFEYFSETQRNKGNFPGRFSGRQFSNSRSEMNVSTLELGDSALYLCASTPSVAGVTGELFFGEGSRLTVL.

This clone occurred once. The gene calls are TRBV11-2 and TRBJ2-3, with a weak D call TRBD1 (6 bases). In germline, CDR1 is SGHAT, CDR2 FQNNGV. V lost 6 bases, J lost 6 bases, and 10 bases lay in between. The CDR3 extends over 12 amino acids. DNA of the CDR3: TGTGCCAGCAGACAGGGATGGGATACGCAGTATTTT. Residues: CASRQGWDTQYF.

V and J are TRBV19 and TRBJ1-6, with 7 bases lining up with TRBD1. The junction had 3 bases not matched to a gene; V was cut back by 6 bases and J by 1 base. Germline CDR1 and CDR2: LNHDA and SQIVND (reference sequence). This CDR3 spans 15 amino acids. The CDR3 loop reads CASSEQGSYNSPLHF. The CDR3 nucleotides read TGTGCCAGTAGCGAACAGGGGTCCTATAATTCACCCCTCCACTTT.

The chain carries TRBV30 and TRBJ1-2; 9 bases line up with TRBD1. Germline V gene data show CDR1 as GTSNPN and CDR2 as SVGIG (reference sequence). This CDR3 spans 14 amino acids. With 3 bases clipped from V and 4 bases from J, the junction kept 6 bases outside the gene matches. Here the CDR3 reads CAWRKTGGGYGYTF. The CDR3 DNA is TGTGCCTGGAGAAAAACAGGGGGCGGCTATGGCTACACCTTC.

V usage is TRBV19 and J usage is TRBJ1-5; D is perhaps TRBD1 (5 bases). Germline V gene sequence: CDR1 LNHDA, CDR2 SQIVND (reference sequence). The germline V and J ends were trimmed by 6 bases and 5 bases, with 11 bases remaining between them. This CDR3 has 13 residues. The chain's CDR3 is CASRRDWYQPQHF. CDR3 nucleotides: TGTGCCAGTAGGCGGGACTGGTATCAGCCCCAGCATTTT.

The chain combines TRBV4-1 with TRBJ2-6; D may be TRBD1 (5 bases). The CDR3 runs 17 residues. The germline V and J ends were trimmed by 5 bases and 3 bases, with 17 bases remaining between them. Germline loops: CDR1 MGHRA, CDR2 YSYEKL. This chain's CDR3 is CASSSPFPGRGANVLTF. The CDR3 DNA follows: TGCGCCAGCAGCTCGCCCTTCCCAGGGCGTGGGGCCAACGTCCTGACTTTC.

The CDR3 reads CAWSYICQGRRGTKTPNYGYTF. CDR3 DNA sequence: TGTGCCTGGAGTTATATATGCCAGGGTAGGAGGGGGACCAAGACTCCTAACTATGGCTACACCTTC. This chain uses TRBV30 with TRBJ1-2; D might be TRBD1 (6 bases). CDR3 size: 22 residues. With 2 bases removed from V and 0 bases from J, the gap between germline ends came to 34 bases. Germline values: CDR1 GTSNPN, CDR2 SVGIG (reference sequence).

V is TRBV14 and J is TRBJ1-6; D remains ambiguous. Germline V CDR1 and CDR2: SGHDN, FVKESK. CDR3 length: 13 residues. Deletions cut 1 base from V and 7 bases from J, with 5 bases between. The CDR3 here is CASSQARNSPLHF. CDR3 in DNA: TGTGCCAGCAGCCAAGCCAGGAATTCACCCCTCCACTTT.